This record looks at one TCR beta chain sequence and its context. Its antigen is not known. Germline lookup yields CDR1 SGHDT and CDR2 YYEEEE. The V end was cut by 0 bases, the J end by 0 bases, with 10 bases between. The CDR3 is 16 amino acids. Assay: immunoSEQ multiplex PCR; the TCRdb copy retains only in-frame clones and omits some. The table has around 110,000 clones, about 94% seen once. These data come from a study of siplizumab effects on memory and regulatory T cells. Overall study results and limits: Among sequences traceable to unstimulated CD4+ memory cells, alloreactive ones were significantly reduced by siplizumab.

The chain combines TRBV5-6 with TRBJ2-1; D not resolved. The sample comprised non-Treg CD4+ T cells sorted from blood. The TCR sequence derives from a human donor in good health. The CDR3: CASSLDGQFSYNEQFF. Here the CDR3 DNA reads TGTGCCAGCAGCTTGGATGGGCAGTTCTCCTACAATGAGCAGTTCTTC.